This T cell receptor (beta chain) was sequenced during a study of control samples from healthy donors and cancer patients. V gave up 6 bases and J gave up 1 base, with 16 bases separating them. Germline V lookup: CDR1 MNHEY, CDR2 SVGAGI. The CDR3 spans 15 residues. Profiling relied on immunoSEQ multiplex PCR, and the TCRdb table lists in-frame clones only, not all of them. The data contain fewer than 250,000 clones, approximately 91% of them singletons. Sequenced sample: blood. This chain connects TRBV6-5 to TRBJ2-7, with D unresolved. The source is a man aged 25 to 40 in good health. CDR3 sequence reads: CASREAGGMSYEQYF. CDR3 DNA: TGTGCCAGCAGAGAGGCCGGCGGTATGTCCTACGAGCAGTACTTC.